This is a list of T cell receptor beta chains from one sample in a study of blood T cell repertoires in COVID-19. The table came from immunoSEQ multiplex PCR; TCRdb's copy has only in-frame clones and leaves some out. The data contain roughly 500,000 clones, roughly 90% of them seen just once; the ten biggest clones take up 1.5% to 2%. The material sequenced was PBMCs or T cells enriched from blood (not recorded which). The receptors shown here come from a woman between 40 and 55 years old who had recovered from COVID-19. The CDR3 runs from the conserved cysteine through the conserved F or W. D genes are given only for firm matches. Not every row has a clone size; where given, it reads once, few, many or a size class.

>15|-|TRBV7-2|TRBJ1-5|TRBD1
TGTGCCAGCAGCTTAGTACAGGGGGCGAGGCAGCCCCAGCATTTT
CASSLVQGARQPQHF
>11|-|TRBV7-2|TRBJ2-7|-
TGTGCCAGCAGCATTACCTACGAGCAGTACTTC
CASSITYEQYF
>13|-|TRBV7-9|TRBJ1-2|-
TGTGCCAGCAGCCAAGGACTGCCCTATGGCTACACCTTC
CASSQGLPYGYTF
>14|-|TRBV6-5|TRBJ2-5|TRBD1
TGTGCCAGCAGTTACCGGGACAGCCAAGAGACCCAGTACTTC
CASSYRDSQETQYF
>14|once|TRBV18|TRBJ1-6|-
TGTGCCAGCTTTAAGGACAGAGATAATTCACCCCTCCACTTT
CASFKDRDNSPLHF
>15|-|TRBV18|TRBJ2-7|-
TGTGCCAGCTCACGTACAACGGACCAGAGGGGACACCCAACCTTC
CASSRTTDQRGHPTF
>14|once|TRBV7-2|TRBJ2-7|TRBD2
TGTGCCAGCAGCTTGTCTAGCGGGACGGGGGAGCAGTACTTC
CASSLSSGTGEQYF
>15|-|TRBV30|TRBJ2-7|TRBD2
TGTGCCTGGAGTGTAGCGGGGACGGTGGGTTACGAGCAGTACTTC
CAWSVAGTVGYEQYF
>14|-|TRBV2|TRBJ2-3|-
TGTGCCAGCAGTGAGTTCGGGAGCACAGATACGCAGTATTTT
CASSEFGSTDTQYF
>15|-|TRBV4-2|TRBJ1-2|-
TGTGCCAGCAGCCAAGATCAACAGCAAGGCTATGGCTACACCTTC
CASSQDQQQGYGYTF
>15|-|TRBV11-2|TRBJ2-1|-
TGTGCCAGCAGCCAAAGCGGGTTATCCTACAATGAGCAGTTCTTC
CASSQSGLSYNEQFF
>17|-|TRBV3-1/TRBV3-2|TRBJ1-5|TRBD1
TGTGCCAGCAGCCAGCAGGGGGCCATTGGAAGCAATCAGCCCCAGCATTTT
CASSQQGAIGSNQPQHF
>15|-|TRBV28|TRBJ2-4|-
TGTGCCAGCAGTTTACTCGGCCAGGGGCAAAACATTCAGTACTTC
CASSLLGQGQNIQYF
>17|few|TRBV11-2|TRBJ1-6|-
TGTGCCAGCAGGGCTCCCCCACAGGGCACCTATAATTCACCCCTCCACTTT
CASRAPPQGTYNSPLHF
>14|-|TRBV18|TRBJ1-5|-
TGTGCCAGCTCACCGGGGGCGAGCAATCAGCCCCAGCATTTT
CASSPGASNQPQHF
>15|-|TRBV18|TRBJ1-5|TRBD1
TGTGCCAGCTCGCCCAGGGCAGGGGGCGAACAGCCCCAGCATTTT
CASSPRAGGEQPQHF
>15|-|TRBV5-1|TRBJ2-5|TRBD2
TGCGCCAGCAGCTTGGGGACTAGCGGGAAAGAGACCCAGTACTTC
CASSLGTSGKETQYF
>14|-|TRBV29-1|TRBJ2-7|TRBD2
TGCAGCGTTACGGGACTAGCGGGAGCTCTCGAGCAGTACTTC
CSVTGLAGALEQYF
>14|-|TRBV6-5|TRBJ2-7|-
TGTGCCAGCAGTTACGTGGGGAGGGGGGACGAGCAGTACTTC
CASSYVGRGDEQYF
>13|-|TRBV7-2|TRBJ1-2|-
TGTGCCAGCAGATCACTGGGGGCGTACAGCAGCACCTTC
CASRSLGAYSSTF
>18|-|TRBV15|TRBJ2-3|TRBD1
TGTGCCACCAGCAGAGTGCAGGACAGGGGGTTTAGCACAGATACGCAGTATTTT
CATSRVQDRGFSTDTQYF
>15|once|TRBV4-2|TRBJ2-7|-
TGTGCCAGCAGCCGGGGAGAGGGGGGGGCCCACGAGCAGTACTTC
CASSRGEGGAHEQYF
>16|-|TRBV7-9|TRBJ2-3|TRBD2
TGTGCCAGCAGCTCAATAGCGGGTTCCTCAACAGATACGCAGTATTTT
CASSSIAGSSTDTQYF
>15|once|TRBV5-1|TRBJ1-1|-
TGCGCCAGCAGCATCTCTCCTGCAGGGAGGGATGAAGCTTTCTTT
CASSISPAGRDEAFF
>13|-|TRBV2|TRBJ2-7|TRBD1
TGTGCCAGCAGTTCCGGGACAGGGTACGAGCAGTACTTC
CASSSGTGYEQYF
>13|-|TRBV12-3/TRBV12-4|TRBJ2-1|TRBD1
TGTGCCAGCAGTACAGGGGTTAGGGGTGAGCAGTTCTTC
CASSTGVRGEQFF
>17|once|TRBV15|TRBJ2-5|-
TGTGCCACCAGCAGAGATCAGGGATCCTCCGGGCAAGAGACCCAGTACTTC
CATSRDQGSSGQETQYF
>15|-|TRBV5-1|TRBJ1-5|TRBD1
TGCGCCAGCAGCTTGGATTGGACAGGGGCTCAGCCCCAGCATTTT
CASSLDWTGAQPQHF
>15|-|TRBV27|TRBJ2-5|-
TGTGCCAGCAGTCCGCGGTGGGGACTCCAAGAGACCCAGTACTTC
CASSPRWGLQETQYF
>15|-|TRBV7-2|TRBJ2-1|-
TGTGCCAGCAGCTTAGGGCGACTAGACTACAATGAGCAGTTCTTC
CASSLGRLDYNEQFF
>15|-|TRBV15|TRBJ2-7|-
TGTGCCACCAGCAGAGGGCAAGCGGTGGACTACGAGCAGTACTTC
CATSRGQAVDYEQYF
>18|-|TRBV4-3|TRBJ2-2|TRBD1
TGCGCCAGCAGCCAAAGTTTGGTCGGACAGGGAATTACCGGGGAGCTGTTTTTT
CASSQSLVGQGITGELFF
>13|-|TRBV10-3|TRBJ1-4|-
TGTGCCATCAGGGACTTGCCTAATGAAAAACTGTTTTTT
CAIRDLPNEKLFF
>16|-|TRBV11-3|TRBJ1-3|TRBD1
TGTGCCAGCAGCATGGATGGACAGGGGGCTGGAAACACCATATATTTT
CASSMDGQGAGNTIYF
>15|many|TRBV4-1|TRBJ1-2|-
TGCGCCAGCAGCCAAGATCGAGGGGGTGGCTATGGCTACACCTTC
CASSQDRGGGYGYTF
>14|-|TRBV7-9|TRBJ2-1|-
TGTGCCAGCAAGGTAGGATCGGTCGGGTACGAGCAGTTCTTC
CASKVGSVGYEQFF
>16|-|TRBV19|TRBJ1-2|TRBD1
TGTGCCAGTACCCTCGGGACAGGGGGACACAACTATGGCTACACCTTC
CASTLGTGGHNYGYTF
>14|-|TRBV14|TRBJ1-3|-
TGTGCCAGCAGCCAAGTGACAGGCGGAAACACCATATATTTT
CASSQVTGGNTIYF
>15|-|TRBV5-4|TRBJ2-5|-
TGTGCCAGCAAACTATCCGCCGATACCCAAGAGACCCAGTACTTC
CASKLSADTQETQYF
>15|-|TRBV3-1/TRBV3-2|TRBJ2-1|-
TGTGCCAGCAGCCAAGATACGAGCTCCTACAATGAGCAGTTCTTC
CASSQDTSSYNEQFF
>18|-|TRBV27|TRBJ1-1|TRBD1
TGTGCCAGCAGTTTCCGGGGGACAGGGGGCCTTGTGAACACTGAAGCTTTCTTT
CASSFRGTGGLVNTEAFF
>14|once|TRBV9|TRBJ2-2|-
TGTGCCAGCAGCGTGAGGTCTAGCGACGGGGAGCTGTTTTTT
CASSVRSSDGELFF
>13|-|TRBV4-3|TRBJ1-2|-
TGCGCCAGCAGCCAAGACACATCGTATGGCTACACCTTC
CASSQDTSYGYTF
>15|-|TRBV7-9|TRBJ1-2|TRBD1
TGTGCCAGCAGCTCCCTCGGACAGGGGGTGGAGGGCTACACCTTC
CASSSLGQGVEGYTF
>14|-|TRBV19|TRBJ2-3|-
TGTGCCAGTAGTAGCCAGGGTGGTGCAGATACGCAGTATTTT
CASSSQGGADTQYF
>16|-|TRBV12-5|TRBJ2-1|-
TGTGCTAGTGATTGGTCAGGTTCCCTCATTCACAATGAGCAGTTCTTC
CASDWSGSLIHNEQFF
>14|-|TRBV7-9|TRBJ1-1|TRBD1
TGTGCCAGCAGCAACCGGGACAGCGACACTGAAGCTTTCTTT
CASSNRDSDTEAFF
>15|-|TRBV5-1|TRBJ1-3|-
TGCGCCAGCAGCTTGGCGGGAAGGGATGGAAACACCATATATTTT
CASSLAGRDGNTIYF
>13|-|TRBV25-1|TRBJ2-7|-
TGTGCCAGCCGCTCGGAGGGAGTCTACGAGCAGTACTTC
CASRSEGVYEQYF
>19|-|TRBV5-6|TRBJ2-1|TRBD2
TGTGCCAGCAGCTTGGCCCTAGCGGGAGGAACGAGCTCCTACAATGAGCAGTTCTTC
CASSLALAGGTSSYNEQFF
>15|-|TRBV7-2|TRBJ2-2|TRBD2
TGTGCCAGCAACGAGGGACTAGCCAGTACCGGGGAGCTGTTTTTT
CASNEGLASTGELFF
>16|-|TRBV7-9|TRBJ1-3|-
TGTGCCAGCAGCTTAGGGCAGGGCAGCTCTGGAAACACCATATATTTT
CASSLGQGSSGNTIYF
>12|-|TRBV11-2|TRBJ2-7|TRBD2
TGTGCCAGCAGAGCGGGAGCTTACGAGCAGTACTTC
CASRAGAYEQYF